Detailed here is one TCR beta chain. The sample belongs to a study of blood T cell repertoires in COVID-19. The overall study: COVID-19 samples, acute and convalescent, were from the United States, Italy and Spain. Nucleic acid was either cDNA or gDNA, and it came from T cells, B-cell-depleted T cells, or PBMCs.

This CDR3 has 16 amino acids. The germline V gene has CDR1 MGHRA and CDR2 YSYEKL. Trimming took 4 bases from V and 0 from J; bases not matched to a gene: 6. In the authors' workflow: Researchers report that nucleated cell counts were estimated from reference gene primer amplification. Libraries were prepared by immunoSEQ multiplex PCR; TCRdb keeps only in-frame clonotypes and omits some of them. V, J and clone size reflect that table, while D and trimming were determined from the DNA. The profile shows about 130,000 clones, around 80% of them singletons. Sequencing was done on a sample of peripheral blood. The receptor comes from a woman in her fifties or sixties with acute or convalescent COVID-19. The genes are TRBV4-1 and TRBJ1-1, with TRBD1 identical over 9 bases. The CDR3 sequence is CASSPRTGAMNTEAFF. CDR3 in DNA: TGCGCCAGCAGCCCCCGGACAGGGGCTATGAACACTGAAGCTTTCTTT.